This T cell receptor (beta chain) was profiled in a study of T cell repertoires in cytomegalovirus infection. On the study more broadly: CMV infection and matching HLA type were both indicated by public TCR beta signatures.

A single record per CDR3 protein comes from TCRdb applying MiXCR to the reads. The data show 250,000 to 300,000 distinct CDR3 sequences, roughly 15% seen once. Looked up from germline, CDR1 is SQVTM and CDR2 is ANQGSEA. This CDR3 is built from 10 residues. The sample holds a few counts of this clonotype. Sequencing was performed on PBMCs. The chain links TRBV29-1 to TRBJ1-1; no firm D call. This clonotype was obtained from a human donor in good health (CMV status not recorded). Some clones in this sample may be carry-over from other donors' samples. The CDR3 nucleotides read TGCACCCCGAGGTACACTGAAGCTTTCTTT. Protein sequence: CTPRYTEAFF.